This TCR beta chain was sequenced for a study of T cells after yellow fever vaccination. Study-wide results and caveats: The study found a weaker secondary response that peaked faster, day 5 versus 15. The booster response re-showed most primary clones: about 96% CD4, around 90% CD8.

They built TCR cDNA with 5'RACE template switching, a step that put in a universal primer site and UMIs. TCRdb analysed the 5' RACE reads with MiXCR anew, one entry per CDR3 protein. The sample lists hundreds of thousands of distinct CDR3 sequences, roughly 8.7% occurring once. The sample holds a few counts of this clonotype. What it binds is unknown. This receptor was taken from a man between 18 and 35 years old who received the YFV17D yellow fever vaccine. Sequenced material: PBMCs, taken on the day of the first yellow fever vaccination.

CDR3 protein: CASSLGDREDDGYTF. CDR3 DNA: TGTGCCAGCAGCTTAGGGGACAGGGAGGACGACGGCTACACCTTC. The chain links TRBV7-2 to TRBJ1-2; 9 nucleotides line up with TRBD1. The CDR3 runs 15 residues. Trimming took 1 base from V and 8 from J; bases not matched to a gene: 8. Germline loops: CDR1 SGHTA, CDR2 FQGNSA. Combining the CDR3 with reference TRBV7-2 and TRBJ1-2 gives the whole variable domain GAGVSQSPSNKVTEKGKDVELRCDPISGHTALYWYRQSLGQGLEFLIYFQGNSAPDKSGLPSDRFSAERTGGSVSTLTIQRTQQEDSAVYLCASSLGDREDDGYTFGSGTRLTVV.